These T cell receptor beta chains were read from a single sample in a study of blood T cell repertoires in COVID-19. The method was immunoSEQ multiplex PCR; TCRdb's version includes in-frame clones alone and lacks a portion of them. The sample includes around 270,000 clones, roughly 85% of them seen just once. Specimen: PBMCs or T cells enriched from blood (not recorded which). The receptors stem from a woman in her twenties or thirties who had recovered from COVID-19. Both conserved end residues are part of each CDR3. A D gene is named only where the DNA matches it firmly. Rows may omit the clone size; those that give it use once, few, many or a size class.

NA TRBJ1-6 TRBV11-2 NA TGTGCCAGCAGCTTAGACGTCGGTGGTAATTCACCCCTCCACTTT CASSLDVGGNSPLHF
NA TRBJ2-7 TRBV28 NA TGTGCCAGCAGTTCCTTCTACGAGCAGTACTTC CASSSFYEQYF
NA TRBJ2-2 TRBV5-6 TRBD2 TGTGCCAGCAGTCATGGACTAGCGGGGGCGCCAACCGGGGAGCTGTTTTTT CASSHGLAGAPTGELFF
NA TRBJ2-7 TRBV27 NA TGTGCCAGCAGTTTATTTCGGGGGGCGAGCTACGAGCAGTACTTC CASSLFRGASYEQYF
NA TRBJ2-2 TRBV5-8 TRBD1 TGTGCCAGCAGCCCGGGACAGGGGGTGCCCGGGGAGCTGTTTTTT CASSPGQGVPGELFF
NA TRBJ2-5 TRBV5-1 NA TGCGCCAGCAGCTTGTCCGAGACACAAGAGACCCAGTACTTC CASSLSETQETQYF
NA TRBJ2-3 TRBV12-3/TRBV12-4 NA TGTGCCAGCAGTTTTACAGGGCCAGATACGCAGTATTTT CASSFTGPDTQYF
NA TRBJ2-7 TRBV21-1 NA TGTGCCAGCACCCCGGCGGACAGTTTTGTCTACGAGCAGTACTTC CASTPADSFVYEQYF
NA TRBJ1-5 TRBV6-5 NA TGTGCCAGCAGTTACGGTGGGAGAGATCAGCCCCAGCATTTT CASSYGGRDQPQHF
NA TRBJ2-3 TRBV7-9 TRBD2 TGTGCCAGCAGCTTAGCGGGGCTAGCGGGTCCAGATACGCAGTATTTT CASSLAGLAGPDTQYF
NA TRBJ1-5 TRBV2 TRBD1 TGTGCCAGCAGTGAAGGGGGACAGGCCAGGACCAATCAGCCCCAGCATTTT CASSEGGQARTNQPQHF
NA TRBJ2-7 TRBV7-9 NA TGTGCCAGCAGCTTAGTGACGCGGTACGAGCAGTACTTC CASSLVTRYEQYF
NA TRBJ1-3 TRBV2 TRBD1 TGTGCCAGCGCGGGGACAGGGGGCGTAGGAAACACCATATATTTT CASAGTGGVGNTIYF
NA TRBJ1-1 TRBV28 TRBD1 TGTGCCAGCAGTGGGGGACAGGGCCAAAACACTGAAGCTTTCTTT CASSGGQGQNTEAFF
few TRBJ1-2 TRBV2 NA TGTGCCAGCATCCGCGGCGGGACTAAAGGCTACACCTTC CASIRGGTKGYTF
NA TRBJ1-6 TRBV30 NA TGTGCCTGGAGCGGGGGGCAGGATTCACCCCTCCACTTT CAWSGGQDSPLHF
NA TRBJ2-5 TRBV10-1 TRBD2 TGCGCCAGCAGTGACCCCCGAGCGGGGGCGGAGACCCAGTACTTC CASSDPRAGAETQYF
NA TRBJ2-1 TRBV29-1 NA TGCAGCGTTGAAGGCAGGTTGAGCTCCTACAATGAGCAGTTCTTC CSVEGRLSSYNEQFF
NA TRBJ1-6 TRBV6-5 NA TGTGCCAGCAGCCTTTTGAATTCACCCCTCCACTTT CASSLLNSPLHF
NA TRBJ2-3 TRBV5-1 TRBD2 TGCGCCAGCAGCTTGCTGGGACTAGCGGGGGAGGATACGCAGTATTTT CASSLLGLAGEDTQYF
NA TRBJ2-1 TRBV6-6 NA TGTGCCAGCAGGCATAACAGGGTGTCCTACAATGAGCAGTTCTTC CASRHNRVSYNEQFF
NA TRBJ2-1 TRBV18 TRBD2 TGTGCCAGCTCACCGGTTACTAGCGGGAGCTCCTACAATGAGCAGTTCTTC CASSPVTSGSSYNEQFF
NA TRBJ2-1 TRBV30 NA TGTGCCTGGACTCCAACTAGCTCCTACAATGAGCAGTTCTTC CAWTPTSSYNEQFF
NA TRBJ2-7 TRBV5-6 TRBD1 TGTGCCAGCAATCCGACAGGGAAACCCTACGAGCAGTACTTC CASNPTGKPYEQYF
NA TRBJ2-2 TRBV5-1 NA TGCGCCAGCAGCTCCGGGACAACGAACACCGGGGAGCTGTTTTTT CASSSGTTNTGELFF
NA TRBJ2-2 TRBV7-3 TRBD2 TGTGCCAGCAGCTCCAGCGGGAGGGCCGTCGGGGAGCTGTTTTTT CASSSSGRAVGELFF
NA TRBJ2-1 TRBV6-2/TRBV6-3 TRBD2 TGTGCCAGCAGTTCACTAGCGGGGGGGCTTTTAATCAATGAGCAGTTCTTC CASSSLAGGLLINEQFF
NA TRBJ2-2 TRBV19 NA TGTGCCAGTAGCCCGGTGCGCGTCACCGGGGAGCTGTTTTTT CASSPVRVTGELFF
NA TRBJ2-5 TRBV7-8 TRBD2 TGTGCCAGCAGCTTAGGCGGGGGGCCTCAAGAGACCCAGTACTTC CASSLGGGPQETQYF
NA TRBJ1-1 TRBV5-4 TRBD1 TGTGCCAGCAGCGTCCCGGGACAGATAGGAAGGACTTTCTTT CASSVPGQIGRTFF
NA TRBJ1-5 TRBV28 NA TGTGCCAGCAGTTTGAAACAGGTGGAGCATTTAGGGCAGCCCCAGCATTTT CASSLKQVEHLGQPQHF
NA TRBJ1-1 TRBV7-6 NA TGTGCCAGCAGCACCAGGGAGAACACTGAAGCTTTCTTT CASSTRENTEAFF
once TRBJ2-7 TRBV5-5 TRBD1 TGTGCCAGCAGCTTGGGACAGGGGATCTACGAGCAGTACTTC CASSLGQGIYEQYF
NA TRBJ2-1 TRBV4-1 NA TGCGCCAGCAGCCCCGTCCCACCGAGCAATGAGCAGTTCTTC CASSPVPPSNEQFF
NA TRBJ1-6 TRBV20-1 TRBD1 TGCAGTGCTAGTTCGGAGGGGGACAGTTATAGCTCCTATAATTCACCCCTCCACTTT CSASSEGDSYSSYNSPLHF
NA TRBJ1-6 TRBV19 NA TGTGCCAGTAAAGCCAATTCGGGACCCCTCCACTTT CASKANSGPLHF
NA TRBJ2-3 TRBV24-1 NA TGTGCCACCAGTGAGCCAAGGGAGGCAGATACGCAGTATTTT CATSEPREADTQYF
NA TRBJ1-1 TRBV5-1 TRBD1 TGCGCCAGCAGCCCAGGGGGTTTGAACACTGAAGCTTTCTTT CASSPGGLNTEAFF
NA TRBJ2-7 TRBV13 TRBD2 TGTGCCAGCAGCTTGGGGACTAGCGGGAACGAGCAGTACTTC CASSLGTSGNEQYF
NA TRBJ2-1 TRBV9 TRBD1 TGTGCCAGCAGCGTAGAATGGGACAGGGCATACAATGAGCAGTTCTTC CASSVEWDRAYNEQFF
NA TRBJ1-2 TRBV4-1 TRBD1 TGCGCCAGCAGCCAAGAGGAGAACAGGGGCTATGGCTACACCTTC CASSQEENRGYGYTF
NA TRBJ1-1 TRBV29-1 NA TGCAGCGTTGGCCAGGGATTGAACACTGAAGCTTTCTTT CSVGQGLNTEAFF
NA TRBJ1-3 TRBV19 NA TGTGCCAGTAGTATCTTCCCTGACAGTCCTGGAAACACCATATATTTT CASSIFPDSPGNTIYF
NA TRBJ2-7 TRBV2 TRBD1 TGTGCCAGCAGTGTCGGGACAGGGACCTACGAGCAGTACTTC CASSVGTGTYEQYF
NA TRBJ1-2 TRBV28 NA TGTGCCACCGAACTCGGGGATGGCTACACCTTC CATELGDGYTF
NA TRBJ1-5 TRBV19 NA TGTGCCAGTAGTACACAGGGTTCGGGTCGGAATCAGCCCCAGCATTTT CASSTQGSGRNQPQHF
once TRBJ1-1 TRBV11-2 TRBD1 TGTGCCAGCAGCTTAGGGACAGGAATCGCCGCCGGAGCTTTCTTT CASSLGTGIAAGAFF
NA TRBJ2-7 TRBV9 NA TGTGCCAGCAGCCCCTCGGGACTTAGCTCCTACGAGCAGTACTTC CASSPSGLSSYEQYF
NA TRBJ2-3 TRBV28 TRBD1 TGTGCCAGCAGTTTATACAGGGGAACGCAGTATTTT CASSLYRGTQYF
NA TRBJ2-2 TRBV2 TRBD2 TGTGCCAGCAGCGGCCGGGAGGGGACCGGGGAGCTGTTTTTT CASSGREGTGELFF
NA TRBJ1-5 TRBV28 NA TGTGCCAGCAGTTTTAGCAGGGGACAAGCGGCACGTCAGCCCCAGCATTTT CASSFSRGQAARQPQHF
NA TRBJ1-5 TRBV4-1 NA TGCGCCAGCAGCCATAGTGCAGGGGAAAGGCCCCAGCATTTT CASSHSAGERPQHF
few TRBJ2-6 TRBV10-3 NA TGTGCCATCAGTGAGTCGAGCTCTGGGGCCAACGTCCTGACTTTC CAISESSSGANVLTF
NA TRBJ1-1 TRBV28 NA TGTGCCAGCAGTACACCCCGGGCAGGTCTCGGGATAGAAGCTTTCTTT CASSTPRAGLGIEAFF